This T cell receptor beta chain was profiled in a study of T cells in Graves' hyperthyroidism and ophthalmopathy. This clonotype was seen a few times. Antigen specificity is unknown. Whole-study findings and limits: Most expanded thyroid clonotypes above 0.001 also appeared in blood.

Trimming removed 6 bases at V and 4 bases at J, with 16 bases between. CDR3 length: 15 amino acids. CDR1 and CDR2 from the germline V gene are MGHRA and YSYEKL. RNA transcripts were the template for amplifying TCR beta CDR3 regions. HTBI primers were employed in a first-round RT-PCR of the TCR CDR3. TCRdb recomputed calls from the multiplex PCR reads with MiXCR, one row per CDR3 protein. The data show around 420,000 distinct CDR3 sequences, with more than 15% seen just once and 12% to 15% held by the top ten. This chain links TRBV4-1 with TRBJ2-1, with a tentative D call TRBD2 (6 bases). The sample consisted of blood. The source is a woman under 30 with Graves' hyperthyroidism. CDR3 sequence (DNA): TGCGCCAGCAGTTTAGTATTGCGGGGTTACAATGAGCAGTTCTTC. This translates into CASSLVLRGYNEQFF.